These 12 T cell receptor beta chains came from one sample sequenced in a study of blood T cells in healthy people across ages. A sample-barcoded 5' primer and a J-beta primer mix were used in a second PCR of about 7 to 12 cycles. Each CDR3 protein is one row after TCRdb ran MiXCR on the 5' RACE reads. The data show fewer than 2,000,000 distinct CDR3 sequences, with about two fifths seen just once and 20% to 25% held by the top ten. Sequenced material: blood. These receptors all come from a human donor in good health.

This sequence joins TRBV29-1 and TRBJ1-2; D remains unclear. CDR1 and CDR2 from the germline V gene are SQVTM and ANQGSEA. V lost 2 bases, J lost 5 bases, and 9 bases lay in between. This CDR3 spans 12 amino acids. In DNA form, the CDR3 reads TGCAGCGTTGAACAGGTGGGGTATGGCTACACCTTC. Amino acids: CSVEQVGYGYTF.

The chain links TRBV4-1 to TRBJ1-6; D call uncertain. This CDR3 is 16 amino acids long. V was pared by 1 base and J by 8 bases, with 15 bases between. From germline, CDR1 is MGHRA and CDR2 YSYEKL. CDR3 residues: CASSQVFDDGDSPLHF. The CDR3 DNA reads as TGCGCCAGCAGCCAAGTGTTCGACGATGGGGATTCACCCCTCCACTTT.

This clonotype was detected only once. The rearrangement uses TRBV20-1 and TRBJ1-4; D is unresolved. Germline loops: CDR1 DFQATT, CDR2 SNEGSKA (reference sequence). V was pared by 1 base and J by 5 bases, with 8 bases between. The CDR3 contains 13 residues. The DNA for the CDR3 is TGCAGTGCTAGAGTGTTTACAAATGAAAAACTGTTTTTT. Amino acids: CSARVFTNEKLFF.

The table lists this clonotype with many counts. V and J are TRBV20-1 and TRBJ2-1; D is uncertain. The CDR3 runs 13 residues. CDR1 and CDR2 from the germline V gene are DFQATT and SNEGSKA (reference sequence). The V end was cut by 3 bases, the J end by 0 bases, with 6 bases between. The CDR3 DNA follows: TGCAGTGCTAGCAGAGGCTCCTACAATGAGCAGTTCTTC. Its translation: CSASRGSYNEQFF.

This chain links TRBV7-2 with TRBJ1-2, with 7 bases that match TRBD1. The CDR3 has 14 residues. With V trimmed by 1 base and J by 6 bases, 5 bases remained unmatched. Germline CDR1 reads SGHTA; CDR2 reads FQGNSA. DNA of the CDR3: TGTGCCAGCAGCTTAGAGGGGGCGCTCGATGGCTACACCTTC. It is translated as CASSLEGALDGYTF.

J is TRBJ1-5 and V is TRBV5-5; tentatively, D is TRBD1 (5 bases). The length of the CDR3 is 13 residues. Deletions cut 2 bases from V and 6 bases from J, with 9 bases between. The V gene's germline CDR1 is SGHKS and CDR2 YYEKEE (reference sequence). The CDR3 DNA is TGTGCCAGCAGCTTATGGGGGAGTCAGCCCCAGCATTTT. Translating it yields CASSLWGSQPQHF. Using reference TRBV5-5 and TRBJ1-5 for the parts outside the CDR3, the full variable domain is DAGVTQSPTHLIKTRGQQVTLRCSPISGHKSVSWYQQVLGQGPQFIFQYYEKEERGRGNFPDRFSARQFPNYSSELNVNALLLGDSALYLCASSLWGSQPQHFGDGTRLSIL.

Only a few counts were recorded for this clonotype. CDR3 protein: CASSLGWEQFF. In DNA, the CDR3 is TGTGCCAGCAGCTTAGGTTGGGAGCAGTTCTTC. The chain links TRBV7-2 to TRBJ2-1; D remains ambiguous. V dropped 1 base and J dropped 10 bases, with 5 bases sitting between them. The CDR3 totals 11 residues. Germline V gene lookup returns CDR1 SGHTA and CDR2 FQGNSA.

This clonotype was seen at least ten times. The chain uses TRBV5-1 and TRBJ2-5, with 13 nucleotides matching TRBD2. With V trimmed by 0 bases and J by 3 bases, 2 bases remained unmatched. The CDR3 consists of 16 residues. Looked up from germline, CDR1 is SGHRS and CDR2 is YFSETQ. The CDR3 loop reads CASSLGGLAGEETQYF. CDR3 nucleotides: TGCGCCAGCAGCTTGGGAGGACTAGCGGGGGAAGAGACCCAGTACTTC.

The chain carries TRBV24-1 and TRBJ1-2, with 7 bases lining up with TRBD1. CDR1 and CDR2 (germline): KGHDR, SFDVKD. The V and J ends lost 3 bases and 4 bases, in that order; junction bases with no gene match: 4. CDR3 length equals 14 residues. The CDR3 region has the DNA TGTGCCACCAGTGATGGACAGGTTCGCTATGGCTACACCTTC. Its translation is CATSDGQVRYGYTF.

In its sample, this clonotype was seen a few times. The V gene is TRBV20-1, the J gene TRBJ1-5, with 7 bases fitting TRBD1. CDR1 and CDR2 (germline): DFQATT, SNEGSKA (reference sequence). J gave up 0 bases and V 2 bases, and 1 base lay outside the gene matches. This CDR3 has 14 residues. The CDR3 region is CSARKGASNQPQHF. The CDR3 DNA reads TGCAGTGCTAGAAAGGGGGCTAGCAATCAGCCCCAGCATTTT.

This clonotype came up once. The J gene is TRBJ1-1, the V gene TRBV12-3 or TRBV12-4; TRBD1 matches at 7 bases. The J segment lost 6 bases and the V segment lost 4 bases, leaving 5 bases of the junction unmatched. The CDR3 has 13 residues. The CDR3 is CASSSPDRAEAFF. In DNA, the CDR3 is TGTGCCAGCAGTTCACCCGACAGGGCTGAAGCTTTCTTT.

This chain joins TRBV5-6 and TRBJ2-1; no firm D call. Germline V gene data show CDR1 as SGHDT and CDR2 as YYEEEE. This CDR3 has 11 amino acids. Trimming removed 0 bases at V and 12 bases at J, with 7 bases between. CDR3 in DNA: TGTGCCAGCAGCTTGGCGGCTAGGCAGTTCTTC. Protein sequence: CASSLAARQFF.